This record concerns one TCR beta chain sequence. What it recognizes is unknown. This sample stems from a study of T cell repertoires and HLA-DP antigens. On the study more broadly: One alloantigen had ten or so groove amino acid differences from self, the other one. Broader study findings: Naive and memory CD4+ cells were analysed together, not apart. Responder cells were total CD4+ cells with a HeLa antigen-presenting system.

The CDR3 runs 14 residues. V shed 5 bases, J shed 7 bases, and the junction held 6 bases outside the gene matches. From germline, CDR1 is SQVTM and CDR2 ANQGSEA. The table came from immunoSEQ multiplex PCR; TCRdb's copy has only in-frame clones and leaves some out. This repertoire shows roughly 73,000 clones, about 80% found once; its top ten account for around 1.4%. The sample comprised CD4+ T cells from PBMCs. The clonotype was recovered from a man aged 55 to 70 in good health and CMV-seronegative. J is TRBJ2-1 and V is TRBV29-1; 12 nucleotides agree with TRBD2. CDR3 sequence: CSVSGTSGRNEQFF. CDR3 bases: TGCAGCGTTTCCGGTACTAGCGGGAGGAATGAGCAGTTCTTC.